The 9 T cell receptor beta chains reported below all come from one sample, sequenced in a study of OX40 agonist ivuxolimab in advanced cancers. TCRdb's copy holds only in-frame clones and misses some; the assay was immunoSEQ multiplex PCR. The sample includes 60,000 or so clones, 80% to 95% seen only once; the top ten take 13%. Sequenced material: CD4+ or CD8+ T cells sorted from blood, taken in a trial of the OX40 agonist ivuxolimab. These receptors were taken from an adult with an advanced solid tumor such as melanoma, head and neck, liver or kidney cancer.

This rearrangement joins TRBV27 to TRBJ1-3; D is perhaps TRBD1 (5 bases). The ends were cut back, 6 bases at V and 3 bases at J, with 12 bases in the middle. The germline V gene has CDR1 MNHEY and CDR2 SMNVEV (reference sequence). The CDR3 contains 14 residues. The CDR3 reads CASRAGYGGNTIYF. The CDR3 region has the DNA TGTGCCAGCAGAGCAGGGTATGGTGGAAACACCATATATTTT.

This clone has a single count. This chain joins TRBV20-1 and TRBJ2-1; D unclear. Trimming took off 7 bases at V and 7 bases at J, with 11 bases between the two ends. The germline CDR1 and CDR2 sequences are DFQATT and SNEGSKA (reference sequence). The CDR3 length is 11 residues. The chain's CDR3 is CSVEIGNEQFF. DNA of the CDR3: TGCAGTGTTGAGATTGGGAATGAGCAGTTCTTC.

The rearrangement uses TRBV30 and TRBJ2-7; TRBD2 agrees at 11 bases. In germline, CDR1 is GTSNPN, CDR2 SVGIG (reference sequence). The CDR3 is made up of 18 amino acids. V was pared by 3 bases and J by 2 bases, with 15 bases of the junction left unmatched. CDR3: CAWRVLAGEIRTPYEQYF. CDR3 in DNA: TGTGCCTGGAGAGTACTAGCGGGAGAGATTAGGACCCCCTACGAGCAGTACTTC.

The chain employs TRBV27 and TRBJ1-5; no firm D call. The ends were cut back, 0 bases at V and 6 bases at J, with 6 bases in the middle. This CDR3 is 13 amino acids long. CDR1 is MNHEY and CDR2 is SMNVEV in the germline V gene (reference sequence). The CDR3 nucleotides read TGTGCCAGCAGTTTATCTTTTCCTCAGCCCCAGCATTTT. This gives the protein CASSLSFPQPQHF.

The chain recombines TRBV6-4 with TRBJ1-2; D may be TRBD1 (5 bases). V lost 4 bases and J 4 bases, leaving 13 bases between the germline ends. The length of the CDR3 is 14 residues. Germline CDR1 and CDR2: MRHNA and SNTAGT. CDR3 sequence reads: CASSVEGMLYGYTF. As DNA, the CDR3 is TGTGCCAGCAGTGTAGAGGGGATGCTCTATGGCTACACCTTC.

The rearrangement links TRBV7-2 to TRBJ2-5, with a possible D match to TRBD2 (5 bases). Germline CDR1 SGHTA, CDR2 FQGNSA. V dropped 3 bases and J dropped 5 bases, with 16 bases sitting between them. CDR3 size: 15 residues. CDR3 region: CASSFGDSGWETQYF. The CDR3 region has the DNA TGTGCCAGCAGCTTCGGGGATTCTGGGTGGGAGACCCAGTACTTC.

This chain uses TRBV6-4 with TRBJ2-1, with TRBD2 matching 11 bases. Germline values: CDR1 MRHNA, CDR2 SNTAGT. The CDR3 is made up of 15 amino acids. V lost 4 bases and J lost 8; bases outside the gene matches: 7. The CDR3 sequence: CASSATSGDSDEQFF. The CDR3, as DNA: TGTGCCAGCAGTGCGACTAGCGGGGACTCCGATGAGCAGTTCTTC.

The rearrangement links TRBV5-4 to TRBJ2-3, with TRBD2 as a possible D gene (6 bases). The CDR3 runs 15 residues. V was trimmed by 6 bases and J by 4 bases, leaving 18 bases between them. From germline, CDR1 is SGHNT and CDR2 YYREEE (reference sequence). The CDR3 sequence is CASTSGVPAPDTQYF. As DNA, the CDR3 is TGTGCCAGCACCTCGGGAGTCCCAGCCCCAGATACGCAGTATTTT.

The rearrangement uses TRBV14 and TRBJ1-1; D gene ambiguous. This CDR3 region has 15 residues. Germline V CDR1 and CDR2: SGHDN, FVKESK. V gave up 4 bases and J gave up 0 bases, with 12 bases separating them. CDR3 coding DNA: TGTGCCAGCAGCCCTACGGCACAGATGAACACTGAAGCTTTCTTT. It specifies CASSPTAQMNTEAFF.